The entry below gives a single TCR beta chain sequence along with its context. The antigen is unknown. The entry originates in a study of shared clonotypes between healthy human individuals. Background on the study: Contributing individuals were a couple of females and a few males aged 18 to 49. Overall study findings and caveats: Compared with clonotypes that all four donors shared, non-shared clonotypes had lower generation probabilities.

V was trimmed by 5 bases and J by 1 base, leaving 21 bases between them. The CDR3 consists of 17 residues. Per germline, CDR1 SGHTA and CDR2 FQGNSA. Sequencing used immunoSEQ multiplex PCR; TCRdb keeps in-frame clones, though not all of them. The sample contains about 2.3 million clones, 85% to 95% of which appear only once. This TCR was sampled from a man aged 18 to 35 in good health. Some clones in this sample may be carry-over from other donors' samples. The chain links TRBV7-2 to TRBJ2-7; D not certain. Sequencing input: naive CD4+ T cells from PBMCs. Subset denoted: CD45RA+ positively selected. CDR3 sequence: CASSQFHVGGQSYEQYF. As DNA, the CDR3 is TGTGCCAGCAGCCAATTCCACGTAGGCGGTCAATCCTACGAGCAGTACTTC.